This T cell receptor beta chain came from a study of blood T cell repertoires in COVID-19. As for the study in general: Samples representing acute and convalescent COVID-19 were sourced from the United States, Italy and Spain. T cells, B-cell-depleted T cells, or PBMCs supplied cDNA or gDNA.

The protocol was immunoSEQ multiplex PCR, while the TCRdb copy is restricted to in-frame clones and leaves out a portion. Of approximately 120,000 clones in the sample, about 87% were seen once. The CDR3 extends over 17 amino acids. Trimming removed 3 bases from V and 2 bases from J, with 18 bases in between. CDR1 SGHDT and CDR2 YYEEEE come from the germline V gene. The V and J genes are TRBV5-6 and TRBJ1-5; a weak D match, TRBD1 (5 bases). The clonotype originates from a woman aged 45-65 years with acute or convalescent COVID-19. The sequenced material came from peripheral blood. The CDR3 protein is CASSSFPGRAGNQPQHF. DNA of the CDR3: TGTGCCAGCAGCTCGTTCCCGGGCAGGGCCGGCAATCAGCCCCAGCATTTT.